This T cell receptor (beta chain) was sequenced in a study of blood T cell repertoires in COVID-19. For the study at large: PBMCs, B-cell-depleted T cells, or T cells provided the cDNA or gDNA that made up the material.

Enrollees, roughly 18 to 90 years old, lived in 24 US areas. Cohorts were based on clinical histories the participants reported. Sequenced by immunoSEQ multiplex PCR; TCRdb stores in-frame clones only, minus some. Of over 250,000 clones in the sample, 86% were seen once. Between the trimmed V and J ends, which lost 3 bases and 6 bases, there was a span of 3 bases. The CDR3 is 11 residues long. The germline V gene has CDR1 MNHEY and CDR2 SVGAGI. The sequence derives from a woman aged 18 to 35 who had recovered from COVID-19. The gene calls are TRBV6-5 and TRBJ2-1; D not resolved. The specimen sequenced was PBMCs or T cells enriched from blood (not recorded which). The CDR3: CASSYLNEQFF. The CDR3 nucleotides read TGTGCCAGCAGTTATCTCAATGAGCAGTTCTTC.